Listed below are T cell receptor beta chains from one sample, sequenced in a study of blood T cells in healthy people across ages. TCRdb analysed the 5' RACE reads with MiXCR anew, one entry per CDR3 protein. The profile shows 650,000 to 950,000 distinct CDR3 sequences, under 45% of them singletons. What was sequenced was blood. The receptors come from a man between 60 and 75 years old in good health. CDR3s include the opening cysteine and the closing phenylalanine or tryptophan. Fields, in order: clone size, V gene, CDR3 protein. Clone size appears in some rows only: once, few, many, or a class for an expanded clone.

abundance: -; v_gene: TRBV5-1; CDR3aa: CASSDDRGRRNTEAFF
abundance: once; v_gene: TRBV20-1; CDR3aa: CSATAGVGYEQYF
abundance: -; v_gene: TRBV13; CDR3aa: CASTLSGRTDTQYF
abundance: -; v_gene: TRBV7-2; CDR3aa: CASSLGPDSERGYTF
abundance: once; v_gene: TRBV5-4; CDR3aa: CASSLPPNRQGTDTQYF
abundance: few; v_gene: TRBV7-9; CDR3aa: CASSSSGQHSSYEQYF
abundance: -; v_gene: TRBV12-3/TRBV12-4; CDR3aa: CASSPSTGYNEQFF
abundance: -; v_gene: TRBV11-2; CDR3aa: CASSDREALRSDTQYF
abundance: few; v_gene: TRBV7-9; CDR3aa: CASSTRLAGEQETQYF
abundance: -; v_gene: TRBV12-3/TRBV12-4; CDR3aa: CASSRTSNDNEQFF
abundance: -; v_gene: TRBV28; CDR3aa: CASAWDPFYNEQFF
abundance: few; v_gene: TRBV5-1; CDR3aa: CASSETGDTVQYF
abundance: -; v_gene: TRBV5-1; CDR3aa: CASSLVGGLNQETQYF
abundance: -; v_gene: TRBV9; CDR3aa: CASSPGATGDEQYF
abundance: few; v_gene: TRBV9; CDR3aa: CASSVVDRGYGYTF
abundance: -; v_gene: TRBV20-1; CDR3aa: CSARTTDSNTEAFF
abundance: -; v_gene: TRBV25-1; CDR3aa: CASSESTGRYGYTF
abundance: -; v_gene: TRBV6-5; CDR3aa: CASRLGVGIYGYTF
abundance: -; v_gene: TRBV18; CDR3aa: CASSPGTGARYEQYF
abundance: -; v_gene: TRBV9; CDR3aa: CASSGDRGSDGYTF
abundance: -; v_gene: TRBV5-1; CDR3aa: CASASGGGGYEQYF
abundance: -; v_gene: TRBV6-1; CDR3aa: CASTQIGRTGSLGEQYF
abundance: -; v_gene: TRBV7-9; CDR3aa: CASSLGQGATDTQYF
abundance: -; v_gene: TRBV20-1; CDR3aa: CSARDPTYNEQFF
abundance: many; v_gene: TRBV20-1; CDR3aa: CSASRTGAYEQYF
abundance: -; v_gene: TRBV3-1; CDR3aa: CASSLTTEKLFF
abundance: few; v_gene: TRBV27; CDR3aa: CASRQQGYNEQFF
abundance: few; v_gene: TRBV6-5; CDR3aa: CASSLDGPLDGYTF
abundance: few; v_gene: TRBV6-2/TRBV6-3; CDR3aa: CASSYAPVGIQYF
abundance: many; v_gene: TRBV5-1; CDR3aa: CASSTGTDYGYTF
abundance: few; v_gene: TRBV6-6; CDR3aa: CASSYSTGKWEQFF
abundance: -; v_gene: TRBV27; CDR3aa: CASSSPLANTEAFF
abundance: once; v_gene: TRBV3-1; CDR3aa: CASSQADGEQFF
abundance: -; v_gene: TRBV9; CDR3aa: CASSVAAAGSSYEQYF
abundance: few; v_gene: TRBV12-3/TRBV12-4; CDR3aa: CASRGPQVEQFF
abundance: -; v_gene: TRBV25-1; CDR3aa: CASSGTASYEQYF
abundance: -; v_gene: TRBV29-1; CDR3aa: CSVEDGGDRGTYEQYF
abundance: -; v_gene: TRBV7-2; CDR3aa: CASSRTSGGVVEQYF
abundance: -; v_gene: TRBV6-1; CDR3aa: CASSDAPSSYNEQYF